The 17 T cell receptor beta chains below all came from one sample that was sequenced in a study of cytomegalovirus exposure and HLA in healthy donors. Primers for the PCR totalled 60 Vbeta and 13 Jbeta. Clones were sequenced by immunoSEQ multiplex PCR, and TCRdb holds only the in-frame ones, with some missing. The data hold 150,000 to 200,000 clones, with around 80% observed a single time. The sequencing input was PBMCs. The receptors come from a male donor in good health and CMV-seronegative.

The chain links TRBV5-1 to TRBJ1-4; D is unclear. V dropped 4 bases and J dropped 7 bases, with 17 bases sitting between them. The CDR3 is 15 amino acids. Germline CDR1 reads SGHRS; CDR2 reads YFSETQ. The CDR3 spells CASSQLAGSGEKLFF. CDR3 nucleotide sequence: TGCGCCAGCAGCCAGCTCGCAGGTAGTGGTGAAAAACTGTTTTTT.

The chain links TRBV5-1 to TRBJ2-7; TRBD1 matches at 8 bases. CDR3 length: 14 amino acids. With 4 bases clipped from V and 3 bases from J, the junction kept 6 bases outside the gene matches. Germline CDR1 reads SGHRS; CDR2 reads YFSETQ. The CDR3 here is CASSAPGQGYEQYF. As DNA, the CDR3 is TGCGCCAGCAGCGCCCCCGGACAGGGCTACGAGCAGTACTTC.

The sample holds a few counts of this clone. The J gene is TRBJ2-1, the V gene TRBV18; TRBD2 might be the D (6 bases). Trimming cost V 0 bases and J 7 bases, with 10 bases left between them. This CDR3 contains 14 residues. The germline V gene has CDR1 KGHSH and CDR2 LQKENI. CDR3 protein: CASSPPGGRNEQFF. The CDR3 DNA sequence: TGTGCCAGCTCACCACCGGGGGGAAGGAATGAGCAGTTCTTC.

This clone turned up a few times. The chain carries TRBV18 and TRBJ1-1, with D uncertain. The V end was cut by 2 bases, the J end by 1 base, with 11 bases between. Germline V gene sequence: CDR1 KGHSH, CDR2 LQKENI. The CDR3 is 15 amino acids. In nucleotides, the CDR3 is TGTGCCAGCTCACCAATCGCGATCTGGAACACTGAAGCTTTCTTT. Translating gives CASSPIAIWNTEAFF.

V and J are TRBV6-5 and TRBJ2-3, with TRBD2 identical over 7 bases. The V gene end was trimmed by 8 bases and the J gene end by 0 bases; junction bases not matched to a gene: 8. CDR1 is MNHEY and CDR2 is SVGAGI in the germline V gene. The CDR3 has 15 amino acids. The CDR3 coding sequence is TGTGCCAGCGGCCCCGGGACTACGAGCACAGATACGCAGTATTTT. It yields the protein CASGPGTTSTDTQYF.

This chain links TRBV6-6 with TRBJ2-1; TRBD2 matches at 11 bases. The V gene's germline CDR1 is MNHNY and CDR2 SVGAGI (reference sequence). CDR3 length: 16 amino acids. With V trimmed by 7 bases and J by 4 bases, 9 bases remained unmatched. The CDR3: CASTLGLAGAYNEQFF. CDR3 sequence (DNA): TGTGCCAGCACCCTTGGACTAGCGGGTGCATACAATGAGCAGTTCTTC.

The chain combines TRBV6-5 with TRBJ1-1; D is unclear. This CDR3 is built from 13 residues. CDR1 and CDR2 from the germline V gene are MNHEY and SVGAGI. V was shortened by 8 bases and J by 4 bases, with 14 bases between the two germline ends. In nucleotides, the CDR3 is TGTGCCAGCGGCCCCCGGGAGGGCACTGAAGCTTTCTTT. Translation gives CASGPREGTEAFF.

V and J are TRBV14 and TRBJ2-7; no reliable D call. V was clipped by 0 bases and J by 7 bases, with 7 bases between them. In germline, CDR1 is SGHDN, CDR2 FVKESK. The CDR3 has 12 amino acids. The CDR3 reads CASSQDSREQYF. Here the CDR3 DNA reads TGTGCCAGCAGCCAAGATTCCAGAGAGCAGTACTTC.

This sequence joins TRBV5-8 and TRBJ2-1; D is unclear. V lost 0 bases and J lost 3, with 7 bases in between. This CDR3 spans 14 amino acids. Germline-derived CDR1 and CDR2 are SGHTS and YDEGEE. The CDR3 loop is CASSLEPNYNEQFF. The CDR3 coding sequence is TGTGCCAGCAGCTTGGAACCTAACTACAATGAGCAGTTCTTC.

The J gene is TRBJ2-1, the V gene TRBV10-3; 9 bases fit TRBD2. The junction had 2 bases not matched to a gene; V was cut back by 4 bases and J by 4 bases. The CDR3 consists of 14 residues. Germline V gene lookup returns CDR1 ENHRY and CDR2 SYGVKD. CDR3 bases: TGTGCCATCAGTGCTAGCGGGGTTTACAATGAGCAGTTCTTC. Amino acid sequence: CAISASGVYNEQFF.

The rearrangement links TRBV27 to TRBJ1-5; 9 bases match TRBD1. Germline CDR1 is MNHEY and CDR2 is SMNVEV (reference sequence). The CDR3 extends over 15 amino acids. V shed 6 bases and J 4 bases; nucleotides not matched to a gene: 7. Written as DNA, the CDR3 is TGTGCCAGCAGGTCGACAGGGGGTGGAAATCAGCCCCAGCATTTT. Translating it yields CASRSTGGGNQPQHF.

The chain carries TRBV4-1 and TRBJ1-4, with D possibly TRBD1 on 5 matching bases. V was shortened by 5 bases and J by 8 bases, with 21 bases between the two germline ends. Per the germline V gene, CDR1 is MGHRA and CDR2 is YSYEKL. The CDR3 loop spans 16 amino acids. The chain's CDR3 is CASSSKPVGAGEKLFF. The CDR3, as DNA: TGCGCCAGCAGCTCGAAACCTGTAGGGGCGGGGGAAAAACTGTTTTTT.

This chain links TRBV11-2 with TRBJ1-1; D perhaps matches TRBD1 (5 bases). Germline V gene lookup returns CDR1 SGHAT and CDR2 FQNNGV. Trimming left V 3 bases short and J 4 bases short, with 15 bases between. The CDR3 is 15 amino acids. The DNA of the CDR3 is TGTGCCAGCAGCTTTTTTACAGGAAGGGTCACTGAAGCTTTCTTT. Encoded protein: CASSFFTGRVTEAFF.

This clone appeared a few times. V gene TRBV7-8 combines with J gene TRBJ2-7; 8 bases are a match to TRBD2. This CDR3 spans 17 amino acids. Trimming took 1 base from V and 0 from J; bases not matched to a gene: 8. In germline, CDR1 is SGHVS, CDR2 FQNEAQ. DNA for the CDR3: TGTGCCAGCAGCTTAGAGGGAGGAGCGGGGGCCTCCTACGAGCAGTACTTC. It specifies CASSLEGGAGASYEQYF. Complete variable domain (other parts from reference TRBV7-8 and TRBJ2-7): GAGVSQSPRYKVAKRGQDVALRCDPISGHVSLFWYQQALGQGPEFLTYFQNEAQLDKSGLPSDRFFAERPEGSVSTLKIQRTQQEDSAVYLCASSLEGGAGASYEQYFGPGTRLTVT.

A note on this clone: The same CDR3 is also encoded by other DNA sequences in this sample. This chain joins TRBV15 and TRBJ2-7, with a weak D call TRBD1 (5 bases). The CDR3 runs 16 residues. V gave up 1 base and J gave up 3 bases, with 16 bases separating them. Looked up from germline, CDR1 is LNHNV and CDR2 is YYDKDF (reference sequence). The CDR3 coding sequence is TGTGCCACCAGCAGAGGGTGGCAGGGAAGTGACTACGAGCAGTACTTC. Translating gives CATSRGWQGSDYEQYF.

This clone was counted ten times or more. The chain recombines TRBV15 with TRBJ2-1; D remains ambiguous. The germline gives CDR1 LNHNV, CDR2 YYDKDF (reference sequence). The CDR3 is 12 residues long. V shed 1 base and J shed 7 bases, with 5 bases lying between them. The CDR3 bases are TGTGCCACCAGCAGAGGAGAAAATGAGCAGTTCTTC. Encoded protein: CATSRGENEQFF.

The J gene is TRBJ2-1, the V gene TRBV5-1; tentative D call: TRBD1 (6 bases). Germline CDR1 SGHRS, CDR2 YFSETQ. Trimming cost V 3 bases and J 1 base, with 8 bases left between them. This CDR3 is built from 14 residues. The CDR3 sequence is CASSSGQSYNEQFF. The CDR3 coding sequence is TGCGCCAGCAGCTCGGGACAATCCTACAATGAGCAGTTCTTC.